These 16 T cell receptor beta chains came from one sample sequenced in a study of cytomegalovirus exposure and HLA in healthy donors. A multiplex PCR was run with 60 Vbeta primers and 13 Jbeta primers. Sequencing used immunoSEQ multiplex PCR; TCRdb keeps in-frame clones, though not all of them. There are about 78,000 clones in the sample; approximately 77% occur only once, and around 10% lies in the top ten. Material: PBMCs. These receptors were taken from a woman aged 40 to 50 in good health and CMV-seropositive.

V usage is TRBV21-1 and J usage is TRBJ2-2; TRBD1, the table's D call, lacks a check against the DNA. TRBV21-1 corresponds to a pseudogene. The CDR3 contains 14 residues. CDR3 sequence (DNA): TGTGCCAGCAGGGCCGCAGGGGACACCGGGGAGCTGTTTTTT. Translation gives CASRAAGDTGELFF.

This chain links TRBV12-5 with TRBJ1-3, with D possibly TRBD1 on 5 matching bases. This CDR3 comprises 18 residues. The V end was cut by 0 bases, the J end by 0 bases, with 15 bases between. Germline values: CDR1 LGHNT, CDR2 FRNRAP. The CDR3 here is CASGLVLDRGFSGNTIYF. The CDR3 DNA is TGTGCTAGTGGTTTGGTACTGGATAGGGGATTCTCTGGAAACACCATATATTTT.

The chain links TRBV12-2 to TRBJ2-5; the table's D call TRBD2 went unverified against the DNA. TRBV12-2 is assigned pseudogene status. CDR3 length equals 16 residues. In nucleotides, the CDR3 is TGTGCAAGTCGCTTAGGGGAGACTGGGGACCAAGAGACCCAGTACTTC. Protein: CASRLGETGDQETQYF.

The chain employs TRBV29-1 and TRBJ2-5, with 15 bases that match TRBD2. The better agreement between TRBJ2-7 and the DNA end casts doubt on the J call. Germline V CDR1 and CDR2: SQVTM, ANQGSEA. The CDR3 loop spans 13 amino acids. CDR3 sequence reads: CSAPGLAGGEQYF. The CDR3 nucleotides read TGCAGCGCTCCGGGACTAGCGGGAGGCGAGCAGTACTTC.

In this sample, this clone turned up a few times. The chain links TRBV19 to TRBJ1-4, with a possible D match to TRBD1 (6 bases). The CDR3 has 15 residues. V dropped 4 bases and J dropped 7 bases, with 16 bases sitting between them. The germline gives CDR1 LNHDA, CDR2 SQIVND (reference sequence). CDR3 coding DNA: TGTGCCAGTAGTACGCAGGGGATGTGGGGTGAAAAACTGTTTTTT. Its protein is CASSTQGMWGEKLFF.

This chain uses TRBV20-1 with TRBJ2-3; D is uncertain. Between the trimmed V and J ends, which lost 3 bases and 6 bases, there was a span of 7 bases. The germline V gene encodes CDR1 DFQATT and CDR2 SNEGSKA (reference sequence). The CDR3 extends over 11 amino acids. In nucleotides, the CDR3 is TGCAGTGCTAGGTGGGCGGATACGCAGTATTTT. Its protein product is CSARWADTQYF.

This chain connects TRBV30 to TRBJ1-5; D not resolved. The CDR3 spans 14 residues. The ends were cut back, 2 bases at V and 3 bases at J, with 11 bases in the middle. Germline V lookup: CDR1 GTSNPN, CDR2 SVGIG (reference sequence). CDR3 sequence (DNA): TGTGCCTGGAGTCGGGGTTTTAACAATCAGCCCCAGCATTTT. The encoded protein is CAWSRGFNNQPQHF.

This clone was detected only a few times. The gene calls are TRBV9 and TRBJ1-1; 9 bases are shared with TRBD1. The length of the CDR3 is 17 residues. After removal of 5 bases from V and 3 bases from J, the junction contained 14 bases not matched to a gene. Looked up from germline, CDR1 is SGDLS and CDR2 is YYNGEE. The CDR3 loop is CASSRSGQGFLDTEAFF. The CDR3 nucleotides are TGTGCCAGCAGTCGATCGGGACAGGGCTTTTTGGACACTGAAGCTTTCTTT.

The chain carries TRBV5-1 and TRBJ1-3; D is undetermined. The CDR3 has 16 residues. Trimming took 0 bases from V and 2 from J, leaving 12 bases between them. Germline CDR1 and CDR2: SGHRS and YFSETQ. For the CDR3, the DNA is TGCGCCAGCAGCTTGGATGCGGGTACCGCTGGAAACACCATATATTTT. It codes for CASSLDAGTAGNTIYF.

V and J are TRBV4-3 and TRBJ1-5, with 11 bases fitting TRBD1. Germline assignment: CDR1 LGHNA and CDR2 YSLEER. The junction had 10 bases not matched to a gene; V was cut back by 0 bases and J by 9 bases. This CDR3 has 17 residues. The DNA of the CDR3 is TGCGCCAGCAGCCAAGATCTCATCGGACAGGGGGCTGGGCCCCAGCATTTT. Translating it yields CASSQDLIGQGAGPQHF.

The CDR3 DNA is TGTGCCAGCAGCCAGAGCGTCTTATCCACCATATATTTT. Translating it yields CASSQSVLSTIYF. V and J are TRBV9 and TRBJ1-3, with D unclear. The V end was cut by 4 bases, the J end by 9 bases, with 14 bases between. The CDR3 runs 13 residues. Germline V gene lookup returns CDR1 SGDLS and CDR2 YYNGEE.

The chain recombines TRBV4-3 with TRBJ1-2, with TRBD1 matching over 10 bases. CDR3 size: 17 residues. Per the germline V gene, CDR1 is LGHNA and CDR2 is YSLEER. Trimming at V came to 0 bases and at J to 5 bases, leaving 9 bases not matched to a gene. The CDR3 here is CASSQDRTGGFVYGYTF. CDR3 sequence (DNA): TGCGCCAGCAGCCAAGATAGGACAGGGGGGTTTGTATATGGCTACACCTTC.

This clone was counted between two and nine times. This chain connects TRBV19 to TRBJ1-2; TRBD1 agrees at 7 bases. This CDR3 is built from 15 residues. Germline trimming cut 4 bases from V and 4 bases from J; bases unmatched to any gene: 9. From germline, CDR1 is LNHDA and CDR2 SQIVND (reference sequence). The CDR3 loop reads CASSTETGVGYGYTF. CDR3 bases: TGTGCCAGTAGTACGGAAACAGGGGTTGGCTATGGCTACACCTTC.

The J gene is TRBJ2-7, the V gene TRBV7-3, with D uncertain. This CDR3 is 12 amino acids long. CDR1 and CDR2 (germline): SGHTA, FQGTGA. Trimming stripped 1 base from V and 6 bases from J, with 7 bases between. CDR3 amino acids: CASSLNGGEQYF. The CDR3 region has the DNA TGTGCCAGCAGCTTAAACGGCGGCGAGCAGTACTTC.

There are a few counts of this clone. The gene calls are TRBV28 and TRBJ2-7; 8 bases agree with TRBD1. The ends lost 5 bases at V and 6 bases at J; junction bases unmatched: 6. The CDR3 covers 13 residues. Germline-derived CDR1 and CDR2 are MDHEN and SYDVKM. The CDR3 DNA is TGTGCCAGCAGTATAGGACAGGGCGGCGAGCAGTACTTC. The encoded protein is CASSIGQGGEQYF.

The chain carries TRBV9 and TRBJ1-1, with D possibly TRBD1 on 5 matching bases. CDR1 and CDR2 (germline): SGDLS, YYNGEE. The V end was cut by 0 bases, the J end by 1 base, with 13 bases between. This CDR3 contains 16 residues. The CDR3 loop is CASSVEGNLRNTEAFF. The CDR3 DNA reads TGTGCCAGCAGCGTAGAGGGGAATCTCCGGAACACTGAAGCTTTCTTT.